This TCR beta chain was documented in a study of OX40 agonist ivuxolimab in advanced cancers. Study as a whole: The patients' treatment was ivuxolimab, an agonistic anti-OX40 (CD134) antibody.

Some clones are missing from TCRdb's copy, which holds only in-frame ones; the method was immunoSEQ multiplex PCR. This sample has about 52,000 clones; roughly 94% occur once, and the top ten carry 10% to 15%. A word on this clone: Its antigen is not identified.

Trimming cost V 2 bases and J 6 bases, with 10 bases left between them. Germline V gene sequence: CDR1 MNHNS, CDR2 SASEGT. The CDR3 is 14 amino acids. Whole-study results and caveats: Some nonresponders additionally presented with little normalized T-cell clonal expansion. Compared with others, partial responders at 0.1-3.0 mg/kg displayed clonal expansion among the lowest. Antigen specificity remained undetermined for the expanded peripheral T cells.

Source: CD4+ or CD8+ T cells sorted from blood, taken in a trial of the OX40 agonist ivuxolimab. The receptor was derived from an adult with an advanced solid tumor such as melanoma, head and neck, liver or kidney cancer. The chain couples TRBV6-1 to TRBJ2-2; D uncertain. The CDR3 spells CASSESLWPGELFF. CDR3 DNA: TGTGCCAGCAGTGAATCCCTGTGGCCCGGGGAGCTGTTTTTT.